The T cell receptor (beta chain) described here comes from a study of beta chain features in type 1 diabetes. Across the study: All samples yielded around 99 million examined sorted cells. Findings and limits, study-wide: Patients' naive, central memory and regulatory TCRB repertoires appeared more alike than those of healthy donors. Shorter TCRB CDR3s, moderately but significantly so, marked every one of the four CD4+ subsets in Type 1 diabetes patients.

This clone was found a few times. Antigen unknown. Germline V gene data show CDR1 as SGHTA and CDR2 as FQGNSA. The CDR3 sequence is 17 residues long. Deletions cut 1 base from V and 3 bases from J, with 13 bases between. Sequencing targeted expressed TCRB transcripts, as all isolated RNA had been reverse transcribed. Sequenced by immunoSEQ multiplex PCR; TCRdb stores in-frame clones only, minus some. The sample lists around 690,000 clones; under 15% were seen once. Only one heparinised blood draw was taken per donor, and its volume averaged approximately 100 mL. This TCR came from a young man with type 1 diabetes. The J gene is TRBJ2-6, the V gene TRBV7-2, with a possible D match to TRBD2 (5 bases). The material sequenced was naive CD4+ T cells from blood. CDR3 sequence (DNA): TGTGCCAGCAGCTTAGTAGGTCCGGGGAATGGGGCCAACGTCCTGACTTTC. It yields the protein CASSLVGPGNGANVLTF.